Listed below are T cell receptor beta chains from one sample, sequenced in a study of T cells in Graves' hyperthyroidism and ophthalmopathy. MiXCR, applied by TCRdb to the multiplex PCR reads, yields one record per CDR3 protein. The profile covers roughly 700,000 distinct CDR3 sequences, with less than 15% appearing a single time and 10% to 13% taken by the ten largest. The specimen was blood. Receptor source: a woman under 30 with Graves' hyperthyroidism. The conserved cysteine and the conserved F or W are not part of the CDR3 here.

v_call: TRBV12-3/TRBV12-4; j_call: TRBJ2-4; cdr3_aa: ASSFGSWAKNIQY
v_call: TRBV6-1; j_call: TRBJ1-2; cdr3_aa: ASRPGQGARSGYT
v_call: TRBV5-8; j_call: TRBJ2-3; cdr3_aa: ASSFRDYELGDTQY
v_call: TRBV9; j_call: TRBJ2-7; cdr3_aa: ASSVAPGSGYEQY
v_call: TRBV7-2; j_call: TRBJ2-5; cdr3_aa: ASSFGANLQETQY
v_call: TRBV7-9; j_call: TRBJ2-1; cdr3_aa: ASSLSVAGKNEQF
v_call: TRBV20-1; j_call: TRBJ1-4; cdr3_aa: SARRGWDEKLF
v_call: TRBV18; j_call: TRBJ2-7; cdr3_aa: ASSLIAGTYEQY
v_call: TRBV19; j_call: TRBJ2-5; cdr3_aa: ASSIRIHGETQY
v_call: TRBV6-2/TRBV6-3; j_call: TRBJ1-2; cdr3_aa: ASSYSQANYGYT
v_call: TRBV4-3; j_call: TRBJ2-1; cdr3_aa: ASSQGRLAGENEQF
v_call: TRBV30; j_call: TRBJ2-1; cdr3_aa: AWSVGDYNEQF
v_call: TRBV11-2; j_call: TRBJ2-1; cdr3_aa: ASRSGGAGEQF
v_call: TRBV7-6; j_call: TRBJ2-7; cdr3_aa: ASSSRVGGALKSYEQY
v_call: TRBV5-1; j_call: TRBJ2-2; cdr3_aa: ASSRTGTGNTGELF
v_call: TRBV14; j_call: TRBJ1-2; cdr3_aa: ASSQTGRGYYGYT
v_call: TRBV3-1; j_call: TRBJ2-1; cdr3_aa: ASSQEGGRVVEQF
v_call: TRBV7-9; j_call: TRBJ2-5; cdr3_aa: ASSFGLAGPPQETQY
v_call: TRBV30; j_call: TRBJ1-1; cdr3_aa: AWSLWASRNTEAF
v_call: TRBV24-1; j_call: TRBJ2-3; cdr3_aa: ATSEDPGTESTDTQY
v_call: TRBV19; j_call: TRBJ2-2; cdr3_aa: ASRGLMTGELF
v_call: TRBV3-1; j_call: TRBJ1-1; cdr3_aa: ASSHVALNTEAF
v_call: TRBV5-1; j_call: TRBJ1-6; cdr3_aa: ASSAGQANSPLH
v_call: TRBV29-1; j_call: TRBJ1-5; cdr3_aa: SVRGGSNQPQH
v_call: TRBV7-3; j_call: TRBJ2-3; cdr3_aa: ASSLGLHSTDTQY
v_call: TRBV29-1; j_call: TRBJ2-1; cdr3_aa: SAPDPDRGHYNEQF
v_call: TRBV6-5; j_call: TRBJ2-2; cdr3_aa: ASSYSLLTNTGELF
v_call: TRBV9; j_call: TRBJ2-5; cdr3_aa: ASSVVEEGETQY
v_call: TRBV14; j_call: TRBJ2-3; cdr3_aa: ASSQGETSGYFTDTQY
v_call: TRBV6-4; j_call: TRBJ2-3; cdr3_aa: ASSEASGTVTDTQY
v_call: TRBV20-1; j_call: TRBJ1-2; cdr3_aa: SARVNYGYT
v_call: TRBV7-2; j_call: TRBJ2-7; cdr3_aa: ASSLSRLTYEQY
v_call: TRBV20-1; j_call: TRBJ1-1; cdr3_aa: SARRTTRGTEAF
v_call: TRBV11-3; j_call: TRBJ1-1; cdr3_aa: ASSTRQGKSTEAF
v_call: TRBV7-8; j_call: TRBJ2-7; cdr3_aa: ASTLGRGRLYEQY
v_call: TRBV7-3; j_call: TRBJ2-2; cdr3_aa: ASMTSDTGELF
v_call: TRBV7-9; j_call: TRBJ2-4; cdr3_aa: ASSDTLAGVSKNIQY
v_call: TRBV20-1; j_call: TRBJ1-4; cdr3_aa: SASRNRREEKLF
v_call: TRBV11-2; j_call: TRBJ2-5; cdr3_aa: ASSPGGGEETQY
v_call: TRBV7-3; j_call: TRBJ2-1; cdr3_aa: ASSDLGLTLSTYNEQF